This TCR beta chain originates from a study of post-analysis software for immune sequencing data (dated by TCRdb to between 2015 and 2016). A note on the overall study: Recorded disease courses included relapsing-remitting, secondary progressive and progressive-relapsing multiple sclerosis, with some patients lacking subtype annotation. Patient repertoires were compared against ten to eleven previously published healthy control repertoires from donors aged roughly 6 to 28 years. A subset of samples was prepared in parallel using single-end sample barcoding, then pooled and co-amplified after Illumina adapter ligation. Here is what the overall study found, with its caveats: Compared with controls, multiple sclerosis patients had significantly lower normalized Chao1 diversity, a finding suggesting substantial peripheral T-cell clonal expansion. Significantly higher frequencies in patients than in controls were found for roughly 5 TRBV segments, including TRBV5-6, TRBV5-1 and TRBV20-1. The multiple sclerosis patient group was slightly younger than the control group. Strong co-clustering of samples prepared in the same batch was shown by direct clustering with F measure, prompting a batch-effect correction.

Its CDR3 holds 15 amino acids, cysteine through phenylalanine. Only the CDR3 DNA stays, 45 bases, in frame from base 1. CDR1 is given as LGHDT and CDR2 as YNNKEL, both from the germline V gene (reference sequence). Trimming removed 5 bases from V and 8 bases from J; the gene matches leave 12 bases unexplained. TCR beta repertoires were profiled from peripheral blood of some 13 young patients with multiple sclerosis to demonstrate the VDJtools post-analysis software. The multiple sclerosis patients were children and adolescents between roughly 6 and 16 years of age. Libraries were built with PCR. TCRdb lists the instrument as Illumina HiSeq 2500. Unique molecular identifiers were incorporated into TCR beta cDNA libraries to reduce PCR and sequencing biases. Per 1 to 10 million input T cells, roughly 500,000 cDNA molecules were obtained, such that each molecule approximated one T cell. Patient libraries were prepared and sequenced with the same protocol used for the earlier healthy control dataset. Within a given batch, samples were prepared together, multiplexed and sequenced on the same HiSeq lane. In the source study's methods: MIGEC handled the raw barcoded reads, throwing out single-read molecular identifier groups before consensus assembly and CDR3 extraction. VDJtools was used for post-analysis of the clonotype tables, with diversity normalized by down-sampling every dataset to the smallest sample size. In repertoire overlap clustering, CDR3 amino acid sequences, but not nucleotide sequences, were matched to correct batch-related cross-sample contamination. The public sequencing data were trimmed at Q25 with fastp and processed into clonotypes with MiXCR by TCRdb, which kept only in-frame beta chains. CDR3 protein sequences are deduplicated, and each keeps its most common genes and DNA. These V and J calls are TCRdb output, not the study's own analysis. A total of a few hundred thousand distinct CDR3 sequences appear in this sample, approximately 39% of them only once. The ten largest make up 7.6% of the sample.

About this clonotype itself: The target of this receptor is not known. No quality values exist for individual bases; no much larger clone is one base distant.

This clonotype originated in a girl aged 2 to 10 with multiple sclerosis. What was sequenced was blood. The rearrangement joined TRBV3-1 to TRBJ2-1; TRBD2 matches 7 bases in the middle. CDR3 reads: CASSSSSGTMDEQFF. The base sequence is TGTGCCAGCAGCTCTTCCTCCGGGACTATGGATGAGCAGTTCTTC.